One sample yielded the 2 T cell receptor beta chains listed below, sequenced in a study of OX40 agonist ivuxolimab in advanced cancers. Data came from immunoSEQ multiplex PCR; TCRdb stores just in-frame clones and leaves some out. This table has about 80,000 clones, about 92% appearing once. The starting material was CD4+ or CD8+ T cells sorted from blood, obtained in a trial of the OX40 agonist ivuxolimab. The receptors were sampled from an adult with an advanced solid tumor such as melanoma, head and neck, liver or kidney cancer.

The V and J genes are TRBV11-1 and TRBJ2-7; D may be TRBD1 (5 bases). This CDR3 is 12 amino acids long. Germline lookup yields CDR1 SGHAT and CDR2 FQDESV (reference sequence). The germline V and J ends were trimmed by 1 base and 5 bases, with 6 bases remaining between them. CDR3 DNA sequence: TGTGCCAGCAGCTTAGTGGGGCACGAGCAGTACTTC. This sequence encodes CASSLVGHEQYF.

This chain uses TRBV5-8 with TRBJ2-1; 13 bases are shared with TRBD2. Per the germline V gene, CDR1 is SGHTS and CDR2 is YDEGEE. V was pared by 3 bases and J by 4 bases, with 1 base of the junction left unmatched. The CDR3 spans 15 residues. Here the CDR3 DNA reads TGTGCCAGCAGCTCGGGACTAGCGGGATACAATGAGCAGTTCTTC. Amino acids: CASSSGLAGYNEQFF.